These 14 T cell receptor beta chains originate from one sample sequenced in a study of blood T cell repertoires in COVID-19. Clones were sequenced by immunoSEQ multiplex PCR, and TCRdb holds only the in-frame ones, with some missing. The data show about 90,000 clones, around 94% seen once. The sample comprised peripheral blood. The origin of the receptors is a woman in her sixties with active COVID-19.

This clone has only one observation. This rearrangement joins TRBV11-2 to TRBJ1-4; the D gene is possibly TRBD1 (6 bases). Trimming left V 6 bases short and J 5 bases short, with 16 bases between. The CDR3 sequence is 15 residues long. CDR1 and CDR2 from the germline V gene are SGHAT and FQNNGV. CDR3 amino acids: CASRAYGGGNEKLFF. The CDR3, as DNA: TGTGCCAGCAGGGCCTATGGTGGGGGCAATGAAAAACTGTTTTTT.

CDR3 DNA sequence: TGTGCCAGCAGCCCCCGGGCTAGCGGGTACCGGGGGGGTTACTACGAGCAGTACTTC. This encodes CASSPRASGYRGGYYEQYF. This sequence joins TRBV5-6 and TRBJ2-7, with 8 bases matching TRBD2. The CDR3 sequence is 19 residues long. The V gene's germline CDR1 is SGHDT and CDR2 YYEEEE. V lost 4 bases and J lost 3; bases outside the gene matches: 21.

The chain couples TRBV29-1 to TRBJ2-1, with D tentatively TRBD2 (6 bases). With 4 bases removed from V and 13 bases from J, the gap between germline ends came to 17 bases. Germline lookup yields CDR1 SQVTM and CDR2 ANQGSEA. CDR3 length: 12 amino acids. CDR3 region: CSVAHGAGGQFF. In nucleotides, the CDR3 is TGCAGCGTTGCCCACGGAGCCGGGGGACAGTTCTTC.

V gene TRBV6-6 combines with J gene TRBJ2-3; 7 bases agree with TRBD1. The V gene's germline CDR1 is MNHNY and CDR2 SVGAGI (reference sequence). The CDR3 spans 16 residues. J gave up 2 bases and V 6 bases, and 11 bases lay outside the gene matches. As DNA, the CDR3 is TGTGCCAGCAGCCCCGTAGGACAGGACCCCACAGATACGCAGTATTTT. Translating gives CASSPVGQDPTDTQYF.

CDR3 in amino acids: CASSQEGTGFAVETQYF. The CDR3 region has the DNA TGCGCCAGCAGCCAAGAAGGTACAGGGTTCGCAGTAGAGACCCAGTACTTC. The chain recombines TRBV4-3 with TRBJ2-5; the D gene is possibly TRBD1 (6 bases). V dropped 0 bases and J dropped 4 bases, with 18 bases sitting between them. The CDR3 is 17 residues long. Germline V gene data show CDR1 as LGHNA and CDR2 as YSLEER.

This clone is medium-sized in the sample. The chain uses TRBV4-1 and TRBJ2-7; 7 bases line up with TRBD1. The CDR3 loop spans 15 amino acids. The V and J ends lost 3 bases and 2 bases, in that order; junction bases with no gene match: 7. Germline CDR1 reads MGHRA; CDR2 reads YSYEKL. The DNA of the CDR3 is TGCGCCAGCAGCCAGGGTTCTACAGGGGCCTACGAGCAGTACTTC. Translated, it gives CASSQGSTGAYEQYF.

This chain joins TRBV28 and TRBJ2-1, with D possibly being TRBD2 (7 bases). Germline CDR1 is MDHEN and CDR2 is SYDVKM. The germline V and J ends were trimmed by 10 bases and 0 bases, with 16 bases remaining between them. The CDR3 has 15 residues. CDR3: CAIGGGARSYNEQFF. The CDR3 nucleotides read TGTGCCATTGGAGGGGGGGCTCGCTCCTACAATGAGCAGTTCTTC.

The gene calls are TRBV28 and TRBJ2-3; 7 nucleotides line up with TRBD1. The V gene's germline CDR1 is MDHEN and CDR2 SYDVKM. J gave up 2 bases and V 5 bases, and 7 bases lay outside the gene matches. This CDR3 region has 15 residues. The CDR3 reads CASSVRTGSTDTQYF. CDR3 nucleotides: TGTGCCAGCAGTGTACGGACAGGTTCCACAGATACGCAGTATTTT.

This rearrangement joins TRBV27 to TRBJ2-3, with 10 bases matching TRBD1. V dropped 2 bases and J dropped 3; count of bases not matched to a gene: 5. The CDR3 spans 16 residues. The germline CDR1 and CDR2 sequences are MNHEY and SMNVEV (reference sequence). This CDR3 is CASSLKRTGGTDTQYF. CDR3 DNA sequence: TGTGCCAGCAGTTTAAAGAGGACAGGGGGGACAGATACGCAGTATTTT.

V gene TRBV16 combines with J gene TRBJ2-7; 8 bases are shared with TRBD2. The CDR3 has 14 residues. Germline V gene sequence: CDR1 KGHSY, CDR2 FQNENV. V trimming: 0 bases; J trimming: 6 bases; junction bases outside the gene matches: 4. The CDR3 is CASSQSAGVGEQYF. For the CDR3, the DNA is TGTGCCAGCAGCCAATCAGCGGGAGTGGGCGAGCAGTACTTC. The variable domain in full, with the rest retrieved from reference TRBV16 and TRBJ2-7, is GEEVAQTPKHLVRGEGQKAKLYCAPIKGHSYVFWYQQVLKNEFKFLISFQNENVFDETGMPKERFSAKCLPNSPCSLEIQATKLEDSAVYFCASSQSAGVGEQYFGPGTRLTVT.

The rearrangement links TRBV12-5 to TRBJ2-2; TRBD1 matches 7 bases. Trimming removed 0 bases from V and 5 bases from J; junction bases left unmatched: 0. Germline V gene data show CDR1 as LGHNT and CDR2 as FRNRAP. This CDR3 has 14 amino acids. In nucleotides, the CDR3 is TGTGCTAGTGGTTTGGTCAGGGGGACCGGGGAGCTGTTTTTT. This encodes CASGLVRGTGELFF. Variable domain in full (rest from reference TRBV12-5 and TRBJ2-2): DARVTQTPRHKVTEMGQEVTMRCQPILGHNTVFWYRQTMMQGLELLAYFRNRAPLDDSGMPKDRFSAEMPDATLATLKIQPSEPRDSAVYFCASGLVRGTGELFFGEGSRLTVL.

DNA for the CDR3: TGTGCCAGTCGGCTAGGATCTAATTATCAGCCCCAGCATTTT. Translating gives CASRLGSNYQPQHF. This chain joins TRBV28 and TRBJ1-5; D is ambiguous. CDR1 MDHEN and CDR2 SYDVKM come from the germline V gene. CDR3 length equals 14 residues. V shed 9 bases and J shed 5 bases, with 17 bases lying between them.

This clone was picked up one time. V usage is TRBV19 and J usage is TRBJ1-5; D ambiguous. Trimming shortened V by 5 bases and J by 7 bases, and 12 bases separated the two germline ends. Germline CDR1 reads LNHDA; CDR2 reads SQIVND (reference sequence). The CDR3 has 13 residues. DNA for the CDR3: TGTGCCAGTAGTCTTGAGGGTGGACAGCCCCAGCATTTT. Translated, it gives CASSLEGGQPQHF.

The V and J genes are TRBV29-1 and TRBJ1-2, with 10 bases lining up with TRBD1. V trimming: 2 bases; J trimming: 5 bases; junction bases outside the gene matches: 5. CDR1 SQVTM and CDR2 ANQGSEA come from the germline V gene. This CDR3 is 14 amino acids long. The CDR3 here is CSVERPGQGYGYTF. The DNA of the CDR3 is TGCAGCGTTGAAAGACCGGGACAGGGGTATGGCTACACCTTC.